The T cell receptor beta chain under discussion was sequenced for a study of cytomegalovirus exposure and HLA in healthy donors. Background on the study: The 95 to 150 validation repertoires used the same platform as the approximately 700 first-cohort repertoires, a later analysis reported. Study results and limitations: A classifier reportedly called cytomegalovirus status with high sensitivity and specificity.

The CDR3 loop spans 18 amino acids. Germline V lookup: CDR1 SGHTA, CDR2 FQGNSA. V lost 3 bases to trimming and J lost 0 bases, with 15 bases between them. In the case of this clone: Its antigen is as yet unknown.

Clones were sequenced by immunoSEQ multiplex PCR, and TCRdb holds only the in-frame ones, with some missing. The sample shows approximately 140,000 clones, approximately 86% of them seen only once. The specimen sequenced was PBMCs. This TCR was sampled from a woman between 18 and 30 years old in good health and CMV-seropositive. The chain combines TRBV7-2 with TRBJ1-6, with D maybe TRBD1 (5 bases). The DNA of the CDR3 is TGTGCCAGCAGCTTTCGTAGGGGCACCAGCTCCTATAATTCACCCCTCCACTTT. Translating gives CASSFRRGTSSYNSPLHF. The variable domain in full, with the rest retrieved from reference TRBV7-2 and TRBJ1-6, is GAGVSQSPSNKVTEKGKDVELRCDPISGHTALYWYRQSLGQGLEFLIYFQGNSAPDKSGLPSDRFSAERTGGSVSTLTIQRTQQEDSAVYLCASSFRRGTSSYNSPLHFGNGTRLTVT.